This T cell receptor (beta chain) was captured in a study of blood T cell repertoires in COVID-19. Adults between roughly 18 and 95 years of age took part from approximately 24 US areas. Participants' reported clinical history set cohort assignment. Symptom resolution, clearance, or two negative PCRs marked the recovered donors of Cohort 3. Original handling: From reference gene primer amplification, estimates of nucleated cell counts were derived. Repertoires were generated with immunoSEQ multiplex PCR, while TCRdb's copy carries only in-frame clones and drops some. The DNA gave D and trimming, while V, J and clone size come from that table. The table includes over 150,000 clones, approximately 89% detected once. The CDR3 runs to 13 residues. V lost 3 bases and J 9 bases, leaving 15 bases between the germline ends.

The chain combines TRBV12-3 or TRBV12-4 with TRBJ2-7, with D perhaps TRBD1 (6 bases). Sample: PBMCs or T cells enriched from blood (not recorded which). This receptor was obtained from a man aged 40-49 years who had recovered from COVID-19. As DNA, the CDR3 is TGTGCCAGCAGTTTGGGGACACTGTTTAGGCAGTACTTC. Translated: CASSLGTLFRQYF.